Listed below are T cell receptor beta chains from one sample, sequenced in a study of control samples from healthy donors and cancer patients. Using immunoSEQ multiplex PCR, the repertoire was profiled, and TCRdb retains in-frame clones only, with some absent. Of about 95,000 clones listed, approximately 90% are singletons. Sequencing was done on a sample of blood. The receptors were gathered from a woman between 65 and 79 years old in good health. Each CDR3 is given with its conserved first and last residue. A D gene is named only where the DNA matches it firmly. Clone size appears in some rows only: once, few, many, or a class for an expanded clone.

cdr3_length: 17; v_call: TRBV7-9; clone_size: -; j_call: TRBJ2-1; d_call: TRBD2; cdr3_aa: CASSQPPSGPSYNEQFF; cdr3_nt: TGTGCCAGCAGCCAACCCCCTAGCGGGCCTTCCTACAATGAGCAGTTCTTC
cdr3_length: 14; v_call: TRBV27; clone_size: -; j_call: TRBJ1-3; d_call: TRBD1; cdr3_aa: CASSAGGSGNTIYF; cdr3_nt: TGTGCCAGCAGTGCAGGGGGCAGTGGAAACACCATATATTTT
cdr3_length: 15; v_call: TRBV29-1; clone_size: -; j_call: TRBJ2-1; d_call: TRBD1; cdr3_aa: CSLTGTGSSLYEQFF; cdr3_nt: TGCAGCTTAACCGGGACAGGGTCGTCCCTTTATGAGCAGTTCTTC
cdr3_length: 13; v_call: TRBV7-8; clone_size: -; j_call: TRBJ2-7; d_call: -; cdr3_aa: CASSSRTRYEQYF; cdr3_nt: TGTGCCAGCAGCTCCCGGACGCGTTACGAGCAGTACTTC
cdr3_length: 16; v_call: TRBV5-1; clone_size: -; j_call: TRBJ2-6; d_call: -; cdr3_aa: CASSIGQPSGANVLTF; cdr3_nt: TGCGCCAGCAGCATAGGACAGCCCTCTGGGGCCAACGTCCTGACTTTC
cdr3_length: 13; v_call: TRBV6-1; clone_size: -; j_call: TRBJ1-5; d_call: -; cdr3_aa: CASSEKDNQPQHF; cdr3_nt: TGTGCCAGCAGTGAAAAGGATAATCAGCCCCAGCATTTT
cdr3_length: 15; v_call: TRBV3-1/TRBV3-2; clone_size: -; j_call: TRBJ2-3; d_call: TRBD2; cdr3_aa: CASSQTGTRGDTQYF; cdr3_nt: TGTGCCAGCAGCCAAACCGGGACTAGGGGGGATACGCAGTATTTT
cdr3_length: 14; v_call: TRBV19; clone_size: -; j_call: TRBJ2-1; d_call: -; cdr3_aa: CASSIQGGPHEQFF; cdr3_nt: TGTGCCAGTAGTATTCAGGGGGGGCCCCATGAGCAGTTCTTC
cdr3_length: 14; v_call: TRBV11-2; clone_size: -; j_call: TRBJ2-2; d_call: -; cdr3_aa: CASRQGLNTGELFF; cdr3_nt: TGTGCCAGCAGACAAGGGTTAAACACCGGGGAGCTGTTTTTT
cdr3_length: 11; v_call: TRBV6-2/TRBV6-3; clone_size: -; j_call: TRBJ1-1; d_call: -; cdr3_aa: CASSHGGRAFF; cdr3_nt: TGTGCCAGCAGTCACGGAGGGCGCGCTTTCTTT
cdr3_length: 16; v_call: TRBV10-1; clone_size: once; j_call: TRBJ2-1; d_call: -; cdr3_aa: CASSESRGPGNNEQFF; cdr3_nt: TGCGCCAGCAGTGAGTCGCGGGGCCCAGGGAACAATGAGCAGTTCTTC
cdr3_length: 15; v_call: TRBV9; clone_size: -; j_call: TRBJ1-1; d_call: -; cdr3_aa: CASSVEVVGGARPIF; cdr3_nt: TGTGCCAGCAGCGTAGAGGTCGTGGGGGGGGCGCGCCCCATCTTT
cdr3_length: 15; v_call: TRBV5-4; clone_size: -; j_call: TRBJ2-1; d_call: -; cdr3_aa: CASSSNRAERNEQFF; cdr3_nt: TGTGCCAGCAGCTCCAACAGGGCGGAGAGAAATGAGCAGTTCTTC
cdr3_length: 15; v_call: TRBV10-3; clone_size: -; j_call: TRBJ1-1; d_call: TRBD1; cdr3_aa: CAISESQQGLTEAFF; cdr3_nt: TGTGCCATCAGTGAGTCCCAACAGGGGTTGACTGAAGCTTTCTTT
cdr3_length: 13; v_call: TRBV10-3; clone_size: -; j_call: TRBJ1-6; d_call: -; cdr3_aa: CAITDGRDSPLHF; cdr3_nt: TGTGCCATCACCGACGGTAGAGATTCACCCCTCCACTTT
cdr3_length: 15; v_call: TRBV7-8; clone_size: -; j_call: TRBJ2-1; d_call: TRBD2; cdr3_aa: CASSFSGSSYNEQFF; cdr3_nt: TGTGCCAGCAGCTTTAGCGGGAGCTCCTACAATGAGCAGTTCTTC
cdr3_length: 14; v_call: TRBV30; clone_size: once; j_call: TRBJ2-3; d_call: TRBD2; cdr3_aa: CAAKPGLAGDTQYF; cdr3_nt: TGTGCCGCAAAACCGGGACTAGCGGGAGATACGCAGTATTTT
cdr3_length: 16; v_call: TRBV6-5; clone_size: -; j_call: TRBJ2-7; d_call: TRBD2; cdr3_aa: CASSSPLAGGPGEQYF; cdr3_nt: TGTGCCAGCAGTTCACCCCTAGCGGGAGGGCCGGGCGAGCAGTACTTC
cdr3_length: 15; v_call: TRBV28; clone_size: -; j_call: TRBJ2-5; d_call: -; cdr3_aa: CASSQWGGYQETQYF; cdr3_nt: TGTGCCAGCAGCCAATGGGGGGGCTATCAAGAGACCCAGTACTTC
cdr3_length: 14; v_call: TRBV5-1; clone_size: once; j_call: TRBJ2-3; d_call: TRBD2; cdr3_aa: CASSLGSGASTQYF; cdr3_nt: TGCGCCAGCAGCTTGGGTAGCGGGGCATCAACGCAGTATTTT
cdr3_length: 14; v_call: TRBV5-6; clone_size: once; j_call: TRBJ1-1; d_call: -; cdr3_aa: CASSASRGLVVAFF; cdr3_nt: TGTGCCAGCAGCGCTAGCAGGGGCCTAGTAGTGGCTTTCTTT
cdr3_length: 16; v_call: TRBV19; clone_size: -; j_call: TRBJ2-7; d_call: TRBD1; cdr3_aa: CASSQNWDSLSYEQYF; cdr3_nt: TGTGCCAGTAGCCAAAATTGGGACAGCCTCTCCTACGAGCAGTACTTC
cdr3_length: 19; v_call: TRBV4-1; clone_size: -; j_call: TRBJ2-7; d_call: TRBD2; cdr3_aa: CASSQEGLAGAKSSYEQYF; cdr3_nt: TGCGCCAGCAGCCAAGAAGGGCTAGCGGGGGCCAAAAGCTCCTACGAGCAGTACTTC
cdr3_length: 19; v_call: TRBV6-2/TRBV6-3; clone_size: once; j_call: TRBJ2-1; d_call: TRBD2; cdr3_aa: CASSYPLRLAGGLSNEQFF; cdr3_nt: TGTGCCAGCAGTTACCCGTTAAGACTAGCGGGAGGTCTGTCGAATGAGCAGTTCTTC
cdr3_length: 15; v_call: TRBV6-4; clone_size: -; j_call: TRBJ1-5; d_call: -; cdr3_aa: CASSDYPKTNQPQHF; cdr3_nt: TGTGCCAGCAGTGACTACCCTAAGACAAATCAGCCCCAGCATTTT
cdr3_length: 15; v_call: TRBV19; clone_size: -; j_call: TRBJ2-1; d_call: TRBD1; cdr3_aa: CASRKQGASYNEQFF; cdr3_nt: TGTGCCAGTAGAAAACAGGGGGCTTCGTACAATGAGCAGTTCTTC
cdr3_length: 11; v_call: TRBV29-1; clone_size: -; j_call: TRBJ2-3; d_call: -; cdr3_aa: CSGTSADTQYF; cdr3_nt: TGCAGCGGAACATCGGCAGATACGCAGTATTTT
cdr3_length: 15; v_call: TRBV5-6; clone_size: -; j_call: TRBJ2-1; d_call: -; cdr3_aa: CASSLTTGPFNEQFF; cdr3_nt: TGTGCCAGCAGCTTGACGACTGGACCCTTTAACGAGCAGTTCTTC
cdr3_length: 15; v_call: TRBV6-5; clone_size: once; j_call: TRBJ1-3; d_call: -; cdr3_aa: CASRSATLSGNTIYF; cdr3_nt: TGTGCCAGCAGGAGCGCTACCTTGTCTGGAAACACCATATATTTT
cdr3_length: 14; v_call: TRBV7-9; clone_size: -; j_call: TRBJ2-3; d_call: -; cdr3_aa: CASSPDTSSDTQYF; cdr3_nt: TGTGCCAGCAGCCCGGACACGAGTTCGGATACGCAGTATTTT
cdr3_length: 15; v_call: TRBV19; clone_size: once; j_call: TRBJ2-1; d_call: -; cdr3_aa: CASSMAGRLGNEQFF; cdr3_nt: TGTGCCAGTAGTATGGCAGGCCGACTGGGGAATGAGCAGTTCTTC
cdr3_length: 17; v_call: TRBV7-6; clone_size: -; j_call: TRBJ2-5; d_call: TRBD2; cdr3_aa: CASSVGLAGGGQETQYF; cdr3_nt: TGTGCCAGCAGCGTTGGACTAGCGGGGGGTGGCCAAGAGACCCAGTACTTC
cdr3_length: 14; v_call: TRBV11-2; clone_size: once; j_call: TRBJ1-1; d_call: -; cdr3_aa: CASRSPQGGTEAFF; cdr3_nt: TGTGCCAGCAGATCTCCACAGGGTGGGACTGAAGCTTTCTTT
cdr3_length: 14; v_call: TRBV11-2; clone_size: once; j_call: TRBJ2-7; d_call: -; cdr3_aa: CASSLVRSSYEQYF; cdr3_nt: TGTGCCAGCAGCTTAGTCCGGTCCTCCTACGAGCAGTACTTC
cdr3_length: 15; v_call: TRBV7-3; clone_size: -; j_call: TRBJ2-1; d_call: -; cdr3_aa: CASSSDPGSYNEQFF; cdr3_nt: TGTGCCAGCAGCTCAGATCCCGGCTCCTACAATGAGCAGTTCTTC
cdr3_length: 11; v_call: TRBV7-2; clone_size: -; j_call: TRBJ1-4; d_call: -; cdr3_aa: CASSLSEKLFF; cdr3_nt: TGTGCCAGCAGCTTAAGTGAAAAACTGTTTTTT
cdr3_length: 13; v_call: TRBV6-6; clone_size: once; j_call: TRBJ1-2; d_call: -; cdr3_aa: CASSLDGNYGYTF; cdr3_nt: TGTGCCAGCAGTCTCGACGGTAACTATGGCTACACCTTC
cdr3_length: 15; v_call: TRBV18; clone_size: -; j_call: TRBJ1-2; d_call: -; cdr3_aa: CASSPTDMGMYGYTF; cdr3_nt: TGTGCCAGCTCACCAACGGACATGGGAATGTATGGCTACACCTTC
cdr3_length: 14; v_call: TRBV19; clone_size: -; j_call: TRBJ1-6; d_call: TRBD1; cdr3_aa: CASSTRTGSSPLHF; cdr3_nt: TGTGCCAGTAGTACCCGGACAGGGAGTTCACCCCTCCACTTT
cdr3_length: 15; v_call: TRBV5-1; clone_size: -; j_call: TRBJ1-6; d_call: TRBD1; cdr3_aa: CASSFPDRGNSPLHF; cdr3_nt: TGCGCCAGCAGCTTCCCTGACAGGGGGAACTCACCCCTCCACTTT
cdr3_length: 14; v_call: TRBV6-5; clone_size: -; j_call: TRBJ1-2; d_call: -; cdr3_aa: CASRRRGDSYGYTF; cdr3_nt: TGTGCCAGCAGACGTCGCGGGGATTCCTATGGCTACACCTTC